What follows are 17 T cell receptor beta chains derived from one specimen sequenced in a study of cytomegalovirus exposure and HLA in healthy donors. 13 Jbeta primers and 60 Vbeta primers were used for the PCR. Clones were sequenced by immunoSEQ multiplex PCR, and TCRdb holds only the in-frame ones, with some missing. The data show about 120,000 clones, with roughly three quarters seen just once and roughly 6% held by the top ten. The sequencing sample was made of PBMCs. Receptors were obtained from a man aged 25 to 40 in good health and CMV-seropositive.

The J gene is TRBJ2-2, the V gene TRBV29-1; 7 bases line up with TRBD2. Germline V gives CDR1 SQVTM, CDR2 ANQGSEA. The trim removed 5 bases at V and 9 bases at J, leaving 9 bases unmatched. The CDR3 length is 13 residues. The CDR3 here is CSVRVGGVRELFF. DNA of the CDR3: TGCAGCGTTCGGGTGGGGGGGGTTCGGGAGCTGTTTTTT.

CDR3: CASSEFRLSTEAFF. The DNA for the CDR3 is TGTGCCAGCAGTGAGTTTCGATTGAGCACTGAAGCTTTCTTT. This chain joins TRBV6-1 and TRBJ1-1, with no clear D. The CDR3 sequence is 14 residues long. Germline CDR1 MNHNS, CDR2 SASEGT. Trimming took 3 bases from V and 4 from J, leaving 12 bases between them.

The gene calls are TRBV19 and TRBJ1-1; 10 bases agree with TRBD1. The germline gives CDR1 LNHDA, CDR2 SQIVND (reference sequence). V lost 5 bases, J lost 2 bases, and 8 bases stayed unmatched. The CDR3 covers 16 residues. The CDR3 coding sequence is TGTGCCAGTAGTGCAGGGACAGGGGAGCCTAACACTGAAGCTTTCTTT. Residues: CASSAGTGEPNTEAFF. Full variable domain (rest looked up from reference TRBV19 and TRBJ1-1): DGGITQSPKYLFRKEGQNVTLSCEQNLNHDAMYWYRQDPGQGLRLIYYSQIVNDFQKGDIAEGYSVSREKKESFPLTVTSAQKNPTAFYLCASSAGTGEPNTEAFFGQGTRLTVV.

The rearrangement uses TRBV30 and TRBJ1-5; 7 bases are shared with TRBD1. Germline V lookup: CDR1 GTSNPN, CDR2 SVGIG (reference sequence). The CDR3 length is 14 residues. The V gene end was trimmed by 0 bases and the J gene end by 4 bases; junction bases not matched to a gene: 3. CDR3: CAWSVTRGNQPQHF. The CDR3 DNA is TGTGCCTGGAGTGTAACCAGGGGGAATCAGCCCCAGCATTTT. The full variable domain, in which reference TRBV30 and TRBJ1-5 provide the parts outside the CDR3, is SQTIHQWPATLVQPVGSPLSLECTVEGTSNPNLYWYRQAAGRGLQLLFYSVGIGQISSEVPQNLSASRPQDRQFILSSKKLLLSDSGFYLCAWSVTRGNQPQHFGDGTRLSIL.

J is TRBJ2-5 and V is TRBV6-5, with D tentatively TRBD2 (6 bases). CDR1 is MNHEY, CDR2 SVGAGI, per germline. Trimming took 2 bases from V and 0 from J, leaving 13 bases between them. The CDR3 contains 16 residues. The CDR3 DNA follows: TGTGCCAGCAGTTACAATCTAGCGAATAACCAAGAGACCCAGTACTTC. Amino acids: CASSYNLANNQETQYF.

Only a few counts were recorded for this clone. The rearrangement joins TRBV10-2 to TRBJ2-4, with 7 bases lining up with TRBD2. J lost 5 bases, V lost 5 bases, and 6 bases had no gene match. The CDR3 is made up of 14 amino acids. In germline, CDR1 is WSHSY, CDR2 SAAADI. CDR3 sequence: CASSRGGDENIQYF. Here the CDR3 DNA reads TGCGCCAGCAGTCGCGGGGGAGATGAAAACATTCAGTACTTC.

The chain is built from TRBV7-9 and TRBJ2-3; TRBD2 matches at 14 bases. The CDR3 spans 17 residues. Trimming removed 2 bases from V and 4 bases from J; junction bases left unmatched: 5. Germline V gene lookup returns CDR1 SEHNR and CDR2 FQNEAQ (reference sequence). For the CDR3, the DNA is TGTGCCAGCAGCTTACAGACTAGCGGGGGGGCTCCAGATACGCAGTATTTT. Encoded protein: CASSLQTSGGAPDTQYF.

The table lists this clone with a few counts. The chain couples TRBV6-5 to TRBJ1-2; 10 bases map to TRBD1. In germline, CDR1 is MNHEY, CDR2 SVGAGI. CDR3 length equals 13 residues. The ends lost 6 bases at V and 8 bases at J; junction bases unmatched: 6. The CDR3 sequence is CASSGGTGEGYTF. The CDR3, as DNA: TGTGCCAGCAGCGGAGGGACAGGGGAAGGCTACACCTTC.

This rearrangement joins TRBV5-5 to TRBJ2-1; D possibly corresponds to TRBD1 (5 bases). The V and J ends lost 0 bases and 15 bases respectively, with 16 bases between them. Germline CDR1 and CDR2: SGHKS and YYEKEE (reference sequence). The CDR3 runs 13 residues. CDR3 residues: CASSLVVGDMGFF. The DNA of the CDR3 is TGTGCCAGCAGCTTGGTTGTAGGGGATATGGGGTTCTTC.

The J gene is TRBJ2-7, the V gene TRBV7-3, with 7 positions matching TRBD1. The CDR3 spans 15 residues. V lost 3 bases, J lost 3 bases, and 8 bases stayed unmatched. Germline-derived CDR1 and CDR2 are SGHTA and FQGTGA. The DNA for the CDR3 is TGTGCCAGCAGCTTCTGGAGGACAGGACTCTACGAGCAGTACTTC. Its protein product is CASSFWRTGLYEQYF.

This clone appeared a single time. J is TRBJ2-5 and V is TRBV5-4, with D tentatively TRBD1 (5 bases). The CDR3 extends over 13 amino acids. V dropped 0 bases and J dropped 5 bases, with 8 bases sitting between them. CDR1 and CDR2 (germline): SGHNT, YYREEE (reference sequence). Here the CDR3 DNA reads TGTGCCAGCAGCTTGGGGACATCCGAGACCCAGTACTTC. Translation: CASSLGTSETQYF.

The V gene is TRBV30, the J gene TRBJ2-7, with 9 nucleotides matching TRBD2. Germline lookup yields CDR1 GTSNPN and CDR2 SVGIG (reference sequence). After removal of 2 bases from V and 3 bases from J, the junction contained 11 bases not matched to a gene. There are 16 residues in the CDR3. The CDR3 nucleotides are TGTGCCTGGAGTCCCCCATTAGCGGGGGTCCTCTACGAGCAGTACTTC. Protein: CAWSPPLAGVLYEQYF. Filled out from reference TRBV30 and TRBJ2-7, the complete variable domain reads SQTIHQWPATLVQPVGSPLSLECTVEGTSNPNLYWYRQAAGRGLQLLFYSVGIGQISSEVPQNLSASRPQDRQFILSSKKLLLSDSGFYLCAWSPPLAGVLYEQYFGPGTRLTVT.

The chain links TRBV5-1 to TRBJ2-5, with a tentative D call TRBD1 (6 bases). There are 13 residues in the CDR3. Trimming removed 7 bases at V and 5 bases at J, with 15 bases between. CDR1 is SGHRS, CDR2 YFSETQ, per germline. This CDR3 is CASRVQGTETQYF. CDR3 coding DNA: TGCGCCAGCCGAGTACAGGGTACGGAGACCCAGTACTTC.

The V call is TRBV2, the J call TRBJ1-6, with D tentatively TRBD1 (5 bases). The CDR3 is 13 residues long. CDR1 is SNHLY, CDR2 FYNNEI, per germline. V was shortened by 6 bases and J by 6 bases, with 9 bases between the two germline ends. The CDR3 spells CASRSRVNSPLHF. The CDR3 DNA reads TGTGCCAGCAGGAGCAGGGTTAATTCACCCCTCCACTTT.

The V call is TRBV2, the J call TRBJ2-2; 7 nucleotides align to TRBD1. The CDR3 contains 18 residues. The germline CDR1 and CDR2 sequences are SNHLY and FYNNEI. V lost 3 bases and J lost 3; bases outside the gene matches: 13. The CDR3 sequence is CASSDTARQGEHTGELFF. Written as DNA, the CDR3 is TGTGCCAGCAGTGACACCGCCAGGCAGGGGGAGCACACCGGGGAGCTGTTTTTT.

The V and J genes are TRBV11-3 and TRBJ1-1, with D unclear. This CDR3 has 14 amino acids. Trimming pared 5 bases from V and 1 base from J, leaving 11 bases between. CDR1 and CDR2 from the germline V gene are SGHNT and YENEEA. CDR3 bases: TGTGCCAGCAGCCCGTTAACTGGGAACACTGAAGCTTTCTTT. Its translation is CASSPLTGNTEAFF.

This clone was observed a single time. The chain employs TRBV25-1 and TRBJ2-5; D is ambiguous. The CDR3 is 14 amino acids. CDR1 and CDR2 (germline): MGHDK, SYGVNS. Trimming took off 2 bases at V and 3 bases at J, with 10 bases between the two ends. The CDR3 sequence is CASSERSNEETQYF. The DNA for the CDR3 is TGTGCCAGCAGTGAACGGAGCAACGAAGAGACCCAGTACTTC.